The clone carrying this TCR beta chain has just a few counts. What it recognizes is unknown. The protocol was immunoSEQ multiplex PCR, while the TCRdb copy is restricted to in-frame clones and leaves out a portion. The sample lists 35,000 to 50,000 clones, around nine tenths occurring once. This sample stems from a study of OX40 agonist ivuxolimab in advanced cancers. Broader study findings: The study found that CD8+ T cells averaged more expanded clones than CD4+.

Per the germline V gene, CDR1 is SGHTA and CDR2 is FQGNSA. Trimming took 5 bases from V and 3 from J; bases not matched to a gene: 16. The CDR3 totals 18 residues. This specimen was CD4+ or CD8+ T cells sorted from blood, taken in a trial of the OX40 agonist ivuxolimab. The sequence was collected from an adult with an advanced solid tumor such as melanoma, head and neck, liver or kidney cancer. V gene TRBV7-2 combines with J gene TRBJ2-5; 9 nucleotides align to TRBD2. CDR3 bases: TGTGCCAGCAGCCCCGGTAGGGTGGCGGGAGGGCCGGAAGAGACCCAGTACTTC. Its translation: CASSPGRVAGGPEETQYF.